Listed here is a single T cell receptor (beta chain). The data derive from a study of cytomegalovirus exposure and HLA in healthy donors. The PCR was carried out with 60 Vbeta primers and 13 Jbeta primers. The data were produced by immunoSEQ multiplex PCR, yet TCRdb's version contains in-frame clones alone and is incomplete. The table shows 140,000 or so clones, with around three quarters occurring only once. CDR3 length: 15 amino acids. V lost 3 bases, J lost 2 bases, and 3 bases stayed unmatched. The germline V gene encodes CDR1 WNHNN and CDR2 SYGVQD (reference sequence). The sequencing input was PBMCs. J is TRBJ2-3 and V is TRBV10-1; 9 bases agree with TRBD1. The TCR sequence derives from a woman aged 18 to 35 in good health and CMV-seropositive. CDR3 sequence: CASSEGDRATDTQYF. The CDR3 DNA reads as TGCGCCAGCAGTGAAGGGGACAGGGCCACAGATACGCAGTATTTT.